This TCR beta chain was captured in a study of CD8 T cells in Susac syndrome. CDR3 length: 15 residues. V was cut by 5 bases and J by 2 bases, with 14 bases left in between. Random-hexamer reverse transcription was applied to roughly 0.5 to 1 ug RNA. MiXCR, applied by TCRdb to the immunoSEQ multiplex PCR reads, yields one record per CDR3 protein. The sample yields roughly 190,000 distinct CDR3 sequences, roughly 92% seen once. This chain uses TRBV12-3 or TRBV12-4 with TRBJ2-3, with a weak D call TRBD1 (6 bases). The clonotype comes from a human donor in good health. Sequencing was carried out using CD4+ T cells from PBMCs. CDR3 coding DNA: TGTGCCAGCAGTCCGACCGACAGGCCCACAGATACGCAGTATTTT. Protein: CASSPTDRPTDTQYF.